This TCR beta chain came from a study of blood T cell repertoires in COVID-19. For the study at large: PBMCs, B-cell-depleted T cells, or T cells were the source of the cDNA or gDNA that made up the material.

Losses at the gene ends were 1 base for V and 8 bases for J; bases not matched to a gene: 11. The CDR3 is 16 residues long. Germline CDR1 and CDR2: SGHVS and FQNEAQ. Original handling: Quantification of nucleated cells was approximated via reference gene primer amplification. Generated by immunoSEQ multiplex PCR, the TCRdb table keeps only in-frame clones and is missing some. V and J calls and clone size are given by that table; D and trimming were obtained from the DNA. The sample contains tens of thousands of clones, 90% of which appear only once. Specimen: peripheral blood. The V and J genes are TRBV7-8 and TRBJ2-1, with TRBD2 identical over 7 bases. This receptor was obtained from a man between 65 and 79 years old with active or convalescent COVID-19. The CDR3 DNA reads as TGTGCCAGCAGCTTAGGGCGGGGACTATTTATGGATGAGCAGTTCTTC. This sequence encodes CASSLGRGLFMDEQFF.